The 14 T cell receptor beta chains below come from one sample, sequenced in a study of identifying expanded T cells in peripheral blood. Assay used: immunoSEQ multiplex PCR; TCRdb lists only in-frame clones, some missing. Of 91,000 or so clones in the sample, 88% are singletons; the top ten hold around 4.3%. Sequenced material: blood. The receptors were gathered from a person between 18 and 75 years old in good health.

This rearrangement joins TRBV19 to TRBJ1-5, with no clear D. CDR1 and CDR2 (germline): LNHDA, SQIVND (reference sequence). The CDR3 consists of 12 residues. Between the trimmed V and J ends, which lost 4 bases and 0 bases, there was a span of 1 base. Here the CDR3 reads CASSNSNQPQHF. The CDR3 region has the DNA TGTGCCAGTAGTAATAGCAATCAGCCCCAGCATTTT. Full variable domain (outside the CDR3, taken from reference TRBV19 and TRBJ1-5): DGGITQSPKYLFRKEGQNVTLSCEQNLNHDAMYWYRQDPGQGLRLIYYSQIVNDFQKGDIAEGYSVSREKKESFPLTVTSAQKNPTAFYLCASSNSNQPQHFGDGTRLSIL.

V and J are TRBV6-1 and TRBJ2-7, with D uncertain. V was trimmed by 2 bases and J by 3 bases, leaving 8 bases between them. This CDR3 is 13 amino acids long. CDR1 is MNHNS and CDR2 is SASEGT in the germline V gene. CDR3 in amino acids: CASSEQIGYEQYF. Written as DNA, the CDR3 is TGTGCCAGCAGTGAACAGATTGGCTACGAGCAGTACTTC.

The gene calls are TRBV29-1 and TRBJ2-5; D is tentatively TRBD1 or TRBD2 (5 bases each). Germline CDR1 reads SQVTM; CDR2 reads ANQGSEA. The length of the CDR3 is 15 residues. Trimming stripped 4 bases from V and 1 base from J, with 16 bases between. This CDR3 reads CSVGRTGTSQETQYF. CDR3 DNA: TGCAGCGTTGGACGAACCGGGACCTCCCAAGAGACCCAGTACTTC.

This clone was counted only a few times. The CDR3 is CASSRWQGPSYEQYF. The CDR3 DNA reads as TGTGCCAGCAGTCGTTGGCAGGGCCCCTCCTACGAGCAGTACTTC. This chain links TRBV28 with TRBJ2-7; tentatively, D is TRBD1 (5 bases). The germline V gene has CDR1 MDHEN and CDR2 SYDVKM. This CDR3 is built from 15 residues. Trimming shortened V by 5 bases and J by 0 bases, and 14 bases separated the two germline ends.

The chain employs TRBV30 and TRBJ2-7; 11 nucleotides agree with TRBD1. V was pared by 5 bases and J by 3 bases, with 6 bases of the junction left unmatched. Germline loops: CDR1 GTSNPN, CDR2 SVGIG (reference sequence). The CDR3 sequence is 14 residues long. Here the CDR3 DNA reads TGTGCCTGGTACCCGGGACAGGGGGACTACGAGCAGTACTTC. Translating gives CAWYPGQGDYEQYF.

In this sample, this clone is medium-sized. This chain joins TRBV6-4 and TRBJ2-3; D remains unclear. This CDR3 spans 13 amino acids. V lost 0 bases, J lost 4 bases, and 5 bases lay in between. Germline V lookup: CDR1 MRHNA, CDR2 SNTAGT. CDR3 sequence (DNA): TGTGCCAGCAGTGACTCTTCGTCAGATACGCAGTATTTT. This encodes CASSDSSSDTQYF.

The CDR3 sequence: CASSDSSGGVNEQFF. For the CDR3, the DNA is TGTGCCAGCAGTGACTCCAGCGGGGGAGTAAATGAGCAGTTCTTC. The V call is TRBV6-4, the J call TRBJ2-1; 8 nucleotides match TRBD2. Germline V gene data show CDR1 as MRHNA and CDR2 as SNTAGT. After removal of 0 bases from V and 7 bases from J, the junction contained 5 bases not matched to a gene. The CDR3 contains 15 residues.

The chain combines TRBV30 with TRBJ2-3; D is possibly TRBD1 (6 bases). Deletions cut 2 bases from V and 6 bases from J, with 15 bases between. The CDR3 spans 14 residues. The germline V gene has CDR1 GTSNPN and CDR2 SVGIG (reference sequence). CDR3 DNA: TGTGCCTGGAGTAAGCAGGGGTTCGTGGATACGCAGTATTTT. The encoded protein is CAWSKQGFVDTQYF.

Worth noting for this clone: The DNA is left out, because the CDR3 cannot be placed on it with certainty; the CDR3 is given as TCRdb lists it. The V gene is TRBV27, the J gene TRBJ2-1; the table's D call TRBD2 went unverified against the DNA. With termini counted, the CDR3 has 12 amino acids. Germline-derived CDR1 and CDR2 are MNHEY and SMNVEV (reference sequence). The CDR3 sequence is CASWAPGTSIIF.

The rearrangement links TRBV18 to TRBJ2-1; 7 nucleotides agree with TRBD1. The germline CDR1 and CDR2 sequences are KGHSH and LQKENI. J gave up 8 bases and V 3 bases, and 7 bases lay outside the gene matches. The CDR3 has 14 residues. CDR3 region: CASSPPDRAHEQFF. The CDR3, as DNA: TGTGCCAGCTCACCTCCCGACAGGGCCCATGAGCAGTTCTTC. The variable domain in full, completed from reference TRBV18 and TRBJ2-1, reads NAGVMQNPRHLVRRRGQEARLRCSPMKGHSHVYWYRQLPEEGLKFMVYLQKENIIDESGMPKERFSAEFPKEGPSILRIQQVVRGDSAAYFCASSPPDRAHEQFFGPGTRLTVL.

This chain joins TRBV5-5 and TRBJ1-5; tentatively, D is TRBD1 (6 bases). Germline V gives CDR1 SGHKS, CDR2 YYEKEE (reference sequence). The length of the CDR3 is 14 residues. V gave up 4 bases and J gave up 0 bases, with 8 bases separating them. The CDR3 nucleotides read TGTGCCAGCAGCCGGGACAATAGCAATCAGCCCCAGCATTTT. Amino acid sequence: CASSRDNSNQPQHF.

This chain connects TRBV5-4 to TRBJ2-5; TRBD2 matches 9 bases. This CDR3 contains 16 residues. V dropped 4 bases and J dropped 5; count of bases not matched to a gene: 12. The germline gives CDR1 SGHNT, CDR2 YYREEE (reference sequence). CDR3 in amino acids: CASSGSPRGGEETQYF. The CDR3, as DNA: TGTGCCAGCAGCGGATCTCCGCGGGGGGGCGAGGAGACCCAGTACTTC.

This rearrangement joins TRBV28 to TRBJ1-5; 10 nucleotides agree with TRBD1. V lost 3 bases, J lost 6 bases, and 8 bases stayed unmatched. The CDR3 is 16 residues long. Germline assignment: CDR1 MDHEN and CDR2 SYDVKM. This CDR3 reads CASSFTPGQGFQPQHF. DNA of the CDR3: TGTGCCAGCAGTTTTACCCCGGGACAGGGGTTTCAGCCCCAGCATTTT. Looking up the rest from reference TRBV28 and TRBJ1-5 gives the full variable domain: DVKVTQSSRYLVKRTGEKVFLECVQDMDHENMFWYRQDPGLGLRLIYFSYDVKMKEKGDIPEGYSVSREKKERFSLILESASTNQTSMYLCASSFTPGQGFQPQHFGDGTRLSIL.

The gene calls are TRBV9 and TRBJ2-7, with TRBD1 identical over 7 bases. Unmatched junction bases numbered 6, after V lost 0 bases and J lost 3 bases. Germline CDR1 SGDLS, CDR2 YYNGEE. The CDR3 contains 15 residues. CDR3 DNA sequence: TGTGCCAGCAGCGTAGATGGGACAGTATACTACGAGCAGTACTTC. Protein product: CASSVDGTVYYEQYF. The variable domain in full, with the rest retrieved from reference TRBV9 and TRBJ2-7, is DSGVTQTPKHLITATGQRVTLRCSPRSGDLSVYWYQQSLDQGLQFLIQYYNGEERAKGNILERFSAQQFPDLHSELNLSSLELGDSALYFCASSVDGTVYYEQYFGPGTRLTVT.